Reported below is one TCR beta chain. What it recognizes is unknown. Since a much larger clone is just one base distant, this may be a read error. This CDR3 contains 15 residues. Germline CDR1 reads MDHEN; CDR2 reads SYDVKM. The V end was cut by 6 bases, the J end by 0 bases, with 9 bases between. The sample belongs to a study of immune heterogeneity within non-small cell lung tumors. Bulk tumor genomic DNA constituted the template, at 550 to 750 ng per sample. Biopsies, several per primary tumor and spaced far apart, were collected during surgery. Samples came from untreated patients having curative surgery for newly diagnosed non-small cell lung cancer. A multiplex PCR containing 32 V primers and 13 J primers was used to amplify TCR beta CDR3. MiXCR, applied by TCRdb to the multiplex PCR reads, yields one record per CDR3 protein. The table lists more than 9,500 distinct CDR3 sequences, about 20% of them singletons, with under 5.5% in the top ten.

Whole-study results and caveats: Identical dominant CDR3 beta clonotypes recurred across a patient's tumor sites, together with site-unique high-frequency clones.

Sequences were obtained from lung tumor tissue. V usage is TRBV28 and J usage is TRBJ2-6; D not certain. This clonotype originated in a man in his sixties with non-small cell lung cancer. CDR3 DNA sequence: TGTGCCAGCAGGGACCACTTCTCTGGGGCCAACGTCCTGACTTTC. Translated: CASRDHFSGANVLTF.